The 31 T cell receptor beta chains given below trace back to one sample, sequenced in a study of T cell changes during pregnancy in multiple sclerosis. Sequencing used immunoSEQ multiplex PCR; TCRdb keeps in-frame clones, though not all of them. This sample has around 55,000 clones, with roughly 94% found just once. Sequences were derived from CD8+ T cells from peripheral blood mononuclear cells, sampled in the third trimester of pregnancy. These receptors were obtained from a female donor with multiple sclerosis, enrolled in a pregnancy study.

This clone was seen just once. V gene TRBV7-6 combines with J gene TRBJ2-3; a weak D match, TRBD1 (5 bases). The germline V gene encodes CDR1 SGHVS and CDR2 FNYEAQ. The CDR3 covers 14 residues. Trimming took off 1 base at V and 0 bases at J, with 5 bases between the two ends. CDR3 bases: TGTGCCAGCAGCTTAGAGGGGAGCACAGATACGCAGTATTTT. It translates to CASSLEGSTDTQYF.

The V call is TRBV19, the J call TRBJ2-1; 8 bases match TRBD2. From germline, CDR1 is LNHDA and CDR2 SQIVND (reference sequence). Trimming took 10 bases from V and 10 from J; bases not matched to a gene: 15. There are 14 residues in the CDR3. CDR3 sequence: CATTAGQAGGEQFF. The CDR3 nucleotides read TGTGCCACCACCGCTGGGCAGGCGGGAGGCGAGCAGTTCTTC.

This clone is termed medium-sized. The chain combines TRBV7-9 with TRBJ2-7; D unclear. This CDR3 spans 12 amino acids. The V and J ends lost 1 base and 3 bases respectively, with 4 bases between them. Germline values: CDR1 SEHNR, CDR2 FQNEAQ (reference sequence). The CDR3 protein is CASSLDIYEQYF. The CDR3 DNA sequence: TGTGCCAGCAGCTTAGATATCTACGAGCAGTACTTC.

This clone appeared a single time. V gene TRBV15 combines with J gene TRBJ2-1; 15 bases line up with TRBD2. The CDR3 is 15 amino acids. Germline V lookup: CDR1 LNHNV, CDR2 YYDKDF (reference sequence). Losses at the gene ends were 5 bases for V and 8 bases for J; bases not matched to a gene: 4. The CDR3 region is CATSGGLAGGYEQFF. The CDR3 bases are TGTGCCACCAGCGGGGGACTAGCGGGAGGTTATGAGCAGTTCTTC.

This clone was seen just once. This chain joins TRBV6-5 and TRBJ2-5; 10 bases are shared with TRBD1. Germline CDR1 MNHEY, CDR2 SVGAGI. The CDR3 runs 16 residues. V trimming: 1 base; J trimming: 5 bases; junction bases outside the gene matches: 7. CDR3 coding DNA: TGTGCCAGCAGTTACTTCGAGACAGGGGGCCAGGAGACCCAGTACTTC. It codes for CASSYFETGGQETQYF.

The V call is TRBV5-6, the J call TRBJ2-3; tentatively, D is TRBD2 (6 bases). The length of the CDR3 is 15 residues. V dropped 3 bases and J dropped 1 base, with 12 bases sitting between them. Germline lookup yields CDR1 SGHDT and CDR2 YYEEEE. The CDR3 sequence is CASSSGGIGTDTQYF. The CDR3 DNA is TGTGCCAGCAGCTCTGGGGGGATTGGCACAGATACGCAGTATTTT.

The chain uses TRBV28 and TRBJ2-1, with TRBD2 matching over 12 bases. Germline V gene data show CDR1 as MDHEN and CDR2 as SYDVKM. The CDR3 loop spans 16 amino acids. V lost 0 bases, J lost 8 bases, and 5 bases stayed unmatched. The DNA of the CDR3 is TGTGCCAGCAGTTTATGGGCTAGCGGGAGGGTCGATGAGCAGTTCTTC. It translates to CASSLWASGRVDEQFF.

This rearrangement joins TRBV28 to TRBJ2-3; D might be TRBD2 (6 bases). V shed 7 bases and J shed 3 bases, with 14 bases lying between them. Germline CDR1 reads MDHEN; CDR2 reads SYDVKM. The CDR3 contains 14 residues. CDR3 coding DNA: TGTGCCAGCATGGAGGCTAGCGTGACAGATACGCAGTATTTT. The encoded protein is CASMEASVTDTQYF. Variable domain in full (rest from reference TRBV28 and TRBJ2-3): DVKVTQSSRYLVKRTGEKVFLECVQDMDHENMFWYRQDPGLGLRLIYFSYDVKMKEKGDIPEGYSVSREKKERFSLILESASTNQTSMYLCASMEASVTDTQYFGPGTRLTVL.

This chain links TRBV13 with TRBJ2-2; D perhaps matches TRBD2 (6 bases). V lost 5 bases and J 6 bases, leaving 16 bases between the germline ends. The CDR3 is 15 residues long. CDR1 is PRHDT, CDR2 FYEKMQ, per germline (reference sequence). DNA of the CDR3: TGTGCCAGCAGCGGCGGAGGGAGAGGGGCCGGGGAGCTGTTTTTT. As protein: CASSGGGRGAGELFF.

The chain uses TRBV27 and TRBJ2-1; 7 bases align to TRBD2. The CDR3 is made up of 14 amino acids. J gave up 4 bases and V 5 bases, and 5 bases lay outside the gene matches. In germline, CDR1 is MNHEY, CDR2 SMNVEV (reference sequence). The CDR3 is CASSRGVPYNEQFF. The DNA for the CDR3 is TGTGCCAGCAGTCGGGGGGTCCCATACAATGAGCAGTTCTTC.

The V and J genes are TRBV28 and TRBJ1-5; 7 bases agree with TRBD1. The length of the CDR3 is 13 residues. The germline V gene encodes CDR1 MDHEN and CDR2 SYDVKM. V shed 7 bases and J 9 bases; nucleotides not matched to a gene: 9. The CDR3 sequence is CASTPEGARPQHF. CDR3 coding DNA: TGTGCCAGCACCCCGGAGGGGGCGCGGCCCCAGCATTTT.

J is TRBJ2-3 and V is TRBV6-6, with TRBD2 identical over 10 bases. The CDR3 sequence is 16 residues long. From germline, CDR1 is MNHNY and CDR2 SVGAGI (reference sequence). V lost 3 bases to trimming and J lost 6 bases; unmatched junction nucleotides: 9. The CDR3 DNA is TGTGCCAGCAGTTATCGGCTAGCGGGAGTAGATGATACGCAGTATTTT. It codes for CASSYRLAGVDDTQYF.

V is TRBV7-9 and J is TRBJ2-7; 9 bases are a match to TRBD1. The V and J ends lost 2 bases and 2 bases, in that order; junction bases with no gene match: 13. The CDR3 has 18 residues. In germline, CDR1 is SEHNR, CDR2 FQNEAQ (reference sequence). This chain's CDR3 is CASSLPGQGVRGTYEQYF. CDR3 nucleotide sequence: TGTGCCAGCAGCTTACCGGGACAGGGCGTTCGCGGGACCTACGAGCAGTACTTC.

This clone was counted many times. The chain links TRBV6-1 to TRBJ2-5; TRBD2 matches 10 bases. Trimming cost V 2 bases and J 0 bases; bases outside gene matches: 0. Germline-derived CDR1 and CDR2 are MNHNS and SASEGT. The CDR3 has 15 amino acids. The CDR3 region is CASSELAGDQETQYF. DNA for the CDR3: TGTGCCAGCAGTGAACTAGCGGGAGACCAAGAGACCCAGTACTTC.

V usage is TRBV10-2 and J usage is TRBJ2-6, with 13 positions matching TRBD2. CDR1 and CDR2 from the germline V gene are WSHSY and SAAADI. This CDR3 comprises 17 residues. V shed 6 bases and J 2 bases; nucleotides not matched to a gene: 4. CDR3 in amino acids: CASRQGLAGPGANVLTF. The CDR3 DNA reads TGCGCCAGCAGGCAGGGACTAGCGGGACCTGGGGCCAACGTCCTGACTTTC.

Only one count was recorded for this clone. The rearrangement joins TRBV7-9 to TRBJ1-6, with D possibly matching TRBD1 (6 bases). This CDR3 spans 11 amino acids. Germline values: CDR1 SEHNR, CDR2 FQNEAQ (reference sequence). Trimming removed 4 bases from V and 16 bases from J, with 11 bases in between. In nucleotides, the CDR3 is TGTGCCAGCAGCTCAGAGGGACAACTCCACTTT. Its protein is CASSSEGQLHF.

J is TRBJ1-5 and V is TRBV19; TRBD1 might be the D (6 bases). Germline V gene lookup returns CDR1 LNHDA and CDR2 SQIVND (reference sequence). Trimming cost V 8 bases and J 1 base, with 21 bases left between them. The CDR3 is 17 amino acids. As DNA, the CDR3 is TGTGCCAGTTCGCTCTGGGGGGGCCATATAAGCAATCAGCCCCAGCATTTT. It codes for CASSLWGGHISNQPQHF.

This chain joins TRBV28 and TRBJ2-1, with 16 nucleotides matching TRBD2. With 2 bases clipped from V and 10 bases from J, the junction kept 14 bases outside the gene matches. The CDR3 is made up of 19 amino acids. Germline CDR1 MDHEN, CDR2 SYDVKM. CDR3 loop: CASSLLGLAGGSVDGEQFF. The DNA of the CDR3 is TGTGCCAGCAGTTTACTGGGACTAGCGGGAGGGTCTGTAGATGGGGAGCAGTTCTTC. The full variable domain, its missing parts supplied by reference TRBV28 and TRBJ2-1, is DVKVTQSSRYLVKRTGEKVFLECVQDMDHENMFWYRQDPGLGLRLIYFSYDVKMKEKGDIPEGYSVSREKKERFSLILESASTNQTSMYLCASSLLGLAGGSVDGEQFFGPGTRLTVL.

The rearrangement links TRBV11-1 to TRBJ1-4; no reliable D call. CDR1 is SGHAT and CDR2 is FQDESV in the germline V gene (reference sequence). Trimming pared 5 bases from V and 6 bases from J, leaving 19 bases between. The CDR3 loop spans 16 amino acids. The CDR3 here is CASSPYVAEGDEKLFF. In DNA form, the CDR3 reads TGTGCCAGCAGCCCCTATGTGGCAGAAGGAGATGAAAAACTGTTTTTT.

This chain joins TRBV7-8 and TRBJ2-1; tentative D call: TRBD1 (5 bases). The CDR3 consists of 15 residues. Germline V lookup: CDR1 SGHVS, CDR2 FQNEAQ. V lost 3 bases, J lost 4 bases, and 13 bases lay in between. The CDR3 loop is CASSFVDNGYNEQFF. The CDR3 DNA follows: TGTGCCAGCAGCTTTGTGGACAACGGTTACAATGAGCAGTTCTTC.

Written as DNA, the CDR3 is TGTGCCAGCAGCTTGGATGGACTAGCGGGGAGAGGCGAGCAGTACTTC. This sequence encodes CASSLDGLAGRGEQYF. The chain employs TRBV5-8 and TRBJ2-7, with 12 bases matching TRBD2. Germline CDR1 and CDR2: SGHTS and YDEGEE. The trim removed 0 bases at V and 6 bases at J, leaving 7 bases unmatched. The CDR3 consists of 16 residues. The whole variable domain, filled in from reference TRBV5-8 and TRBJ2-7, reads EAGVTQSPTHLIKTRGQQATLRCSPISGHTSVYWYQQALGLGLQFLLWYDEGEERNRGNFPPRFSGRQFPNYSSELNVNALELEDSALYLCASSLDGLAGRGEQYFGPGTRLTVT.

This clone was counted a few times. The rearrangement uses TRBV6-4 and TRBJ2-1, with 8 nucleotides matching TRBD2. The CDR3 has 13 amino acids. The germline V gene encodes CDR1 MRHNA and CDR2 SNTAGT. V dropped 3 bases and J dropped 6; count of bases not matched to a gene: 1. CDR3 sequence reads: CASSETSVNEQFF. The CDR3 DNA follows: TGTGCCAGCAGTGAGACTAGCGTCAATGAGCAGTTCTTC.

The chain couples TRBV7-9 to TRBJ2-5, with D unclear. Germline-derived CDR1 and CDR2 are SEHNR and FQNEAQ (reference sequence). The length of the CDR3 is 12 residues. Trimming left V 3 bases short and J 3 bases short, with 5 bases between. The chain's CDR3 is CASSFLEETQYF. The CDR3 coding sequence is TGTGCCAGCAGCTTTTTAGAAGAGACCCAGTACTTC.

The rearrangement links TRBV2 to TRBJ2-7; 11 bases line up with TRBD2. The V gene end was trimmed by 8 bases and the J gene end by 6 bases; junction bases not matched to a gene: 9. The CDR3 is made up of 14 amino acids. Germline-derived CDR1 and CDR2 are SNHLY and FYNNEI. The CDR3 sequence is CASSLLAGAPEQYF. In DNA, the CDR3 is TGTGCCAGCTCATTACTAGCGGGAGCCCCCGAGCAGTACTTC.

The sample holds a few counts of this clone. The chain is built from TRBV4-1 and TRBJ1-5; D is unresolved. Germline-derived CDR1 and CDR2 are MGHRA and YSYEKL. V lost 2 bases and J 4 bases, leaving 6 bases between the germline ends. There are 13 residues in the CDR3. The chain's CDR3 is CASSQYENQPQHF. CDR3 coding DNA: TGCGCCAGCAGCCAATATGAGAATCAGCCCCAGCATTTT.

This chain connects TRBV5-1 to TRBJ1-2; D unclear. CDR1 is SGHRS, CDR2 YFSETQ, per germline. The CDR3 loop spans 14 amino acids. Trimming left V 0 bases short and J 4 bases short, with 10 bases between. CDR3 bases: TGCGCCAGCAGCTTGGCGGTCCGATCCTATGGCTACACCTTC. It encodes CASSLAVRSYGYTF.

The chain recombines TRBV7-9 with TRBJ1-1, with a tentative D call TRBD1 (6 bases). CDR3 length: 15 amino acids. Trimming left V 5 bases short and J 2 bases short, with 15 bases between. From germline, CDR1 is SEHNR and CDR2 FQNEAQ (reference sequence). The CDR3 DNA sequence: TGTGCCAGCAGCCCTACAGGGATCTCTAACACTGAAGCTTTCTTT. This encodes CASSPTGISNTEAFF.

The genes are TRBV4-3 and TRBJ2-1, with 7 bases identical to TRBD1. V lost 6 bases, J lost 8 bases, and 10 bases stayed unmatched. Germline V gene sequence: CDR1 LGHNA, CDR2 YSLEER. The CDR3 has 14 amino acids. CDR3 in DNA: TGCGCCAGCAGACAGGGGATACTTGAAGATGAGCAGTTCTTC. Translating it yields CASRQGILEDEQFF.

The V and J genes are TRBV7-9 and TRBJ2-7, with 7 positions matching TRBD2. The CDR3 totals 12 residues. The germline V gene has CDR1 SEHNR and CDR2 FQNEAQ (reference sequence). The V gene end was trimmed by 11 bases and the J gene end by 4 bases; junction bases not matched to a gene: 8. The CDR3 nucleotides read TGTGCCGGAGCGGGAATGGGATACGAGCAGTACTTC. Translated, it gives CAGAGMGYEQYF.

The chain carries TRBV4-1 and TRBJ2-2; 10 bases align to TRBD2. The CDR3 has 18 residues. The ends lost 5 bases at V and 5 bases at J; junction bases unmatched: 14. Looked up from germline, CDR1 is MGHRA and CDR2 is YSYEKL. CDR3 coding DNA: TGCGCCAGCAGCACGAGAGTAGCGGGAGGAAGAAAGACCGGGGAGCTGTTTTTT. This translates into CASSTRVAGGRKTGELFF.

The chain employs TRBV25-1 and TRBJ2-7; 8 nucleotides align to TRBD1. Per the germline V gene, CDR1 is MGHDK and CDR2 is SYGVNS. The junction had 12 bases not matched to a gene; V was cut back by 8 bases and J by 3 bases. The CDR3 contains 15 residues. The CDR3 sequence: CASVGTGGYYYEQYF. DNA for the CDR3: TGTGCCAGCGTTGGGACAGGCGGATACTACTACGAGCAGTACTTC.